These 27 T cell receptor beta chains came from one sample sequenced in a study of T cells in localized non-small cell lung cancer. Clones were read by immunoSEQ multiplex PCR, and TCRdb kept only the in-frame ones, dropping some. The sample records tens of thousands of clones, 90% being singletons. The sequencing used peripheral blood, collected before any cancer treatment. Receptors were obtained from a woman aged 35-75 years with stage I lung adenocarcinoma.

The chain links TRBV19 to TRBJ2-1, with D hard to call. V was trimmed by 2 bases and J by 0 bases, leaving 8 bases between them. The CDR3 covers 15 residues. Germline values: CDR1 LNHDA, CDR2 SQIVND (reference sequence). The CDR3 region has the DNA TGTGCCAGTAGTATAATCCAGAGCTCCTACAATGAGCAGTTCTTC. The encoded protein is CASSIIQSSYNEQFF.

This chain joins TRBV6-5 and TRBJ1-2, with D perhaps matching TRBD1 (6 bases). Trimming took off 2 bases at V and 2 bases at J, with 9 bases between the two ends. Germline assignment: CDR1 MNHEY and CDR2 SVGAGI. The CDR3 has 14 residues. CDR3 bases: TGTGCCAGCAGTTACGGGGGGCCAAACTATGGCTACACCTTC. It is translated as CASSYGGPNYGYTF.

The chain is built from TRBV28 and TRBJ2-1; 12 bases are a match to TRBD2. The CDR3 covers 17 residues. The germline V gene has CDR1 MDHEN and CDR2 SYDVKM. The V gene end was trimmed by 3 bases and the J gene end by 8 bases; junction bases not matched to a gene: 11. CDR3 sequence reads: CASSFQGRLAGADEQFF. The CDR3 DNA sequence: TGTGCCAGCAGTTTCCAGGGTCGACTAGCGGGAGCGGATGAGCAGTTCTTC.

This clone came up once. CDR3 protein: CAIGDRVNTGELFF. CDR3 nucleotide sequence: TGTGCCATCGGGGACAGGGTCAACACCGGGGAGCTGTTTTTT. This chain uses TRBV10-3 with TRBJ2-2; 9 bases are shared with TRBD1. CDR1 and CDR2 (germline): ENHRY, SYGVKD. The ends lost 8 bases at V and 2 bases at J; junction bases unmatched: 3. The CDR3 extends over 14 amino acids.

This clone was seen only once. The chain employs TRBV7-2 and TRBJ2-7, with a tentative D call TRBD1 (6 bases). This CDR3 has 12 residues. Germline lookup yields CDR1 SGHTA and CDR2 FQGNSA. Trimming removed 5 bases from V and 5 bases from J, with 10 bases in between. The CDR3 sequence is CASSRTGNEQYF. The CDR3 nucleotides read TGTGCCAGCAGCCGCACAGGGAACGAGCAGTACTTC.

The CDR3 DNA reads TGTGCCAGCCGAGGGGACGTCAACGAGCAGTACTTC. Translating gives CASRGDVNEQYF. This chain connects TRBV28 to TRBJ2-7; D possibly uses TRBD1 or TRBD2 (5 bases each). This CDR3 contains 12 residues. V lost 8 bases and J lost 5, with 13 bases in between. Germline V gene data show CDR1 as MDHEN and CDR2 as SYDVKM.

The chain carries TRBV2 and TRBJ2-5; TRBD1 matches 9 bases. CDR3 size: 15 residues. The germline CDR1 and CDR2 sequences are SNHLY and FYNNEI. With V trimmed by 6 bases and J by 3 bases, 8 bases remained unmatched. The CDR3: CASSAYRDREETQYF. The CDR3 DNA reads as TGTGCCAGCAGCGCTTACCGGGACAGGGAAGAGACCCAGTACTTC.

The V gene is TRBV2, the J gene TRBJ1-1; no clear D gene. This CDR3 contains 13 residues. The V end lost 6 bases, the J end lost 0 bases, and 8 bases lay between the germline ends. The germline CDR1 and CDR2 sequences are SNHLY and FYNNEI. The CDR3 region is CASRSGLNTEAFF. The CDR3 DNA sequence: TGTGCCAGCAGATCCGGCCTGAACACTGAAGCTTTCTTT.

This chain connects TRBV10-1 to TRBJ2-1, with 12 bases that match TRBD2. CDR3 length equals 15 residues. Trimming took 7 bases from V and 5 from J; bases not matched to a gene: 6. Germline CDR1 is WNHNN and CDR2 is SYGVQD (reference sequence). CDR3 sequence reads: CASNILAGGHNEQFF. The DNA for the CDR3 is TGCGCCAGCAACATACTAGCGGGGGGCCACAATGAGCAGTTCTTC.

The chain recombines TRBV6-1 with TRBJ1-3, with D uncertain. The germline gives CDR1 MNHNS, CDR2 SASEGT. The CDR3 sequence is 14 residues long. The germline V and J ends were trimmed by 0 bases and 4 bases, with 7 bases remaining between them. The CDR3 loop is CASSEARPGNTIYF. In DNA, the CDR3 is TGTGCCAGCAGTGAAGCAAGGCCCGGAAACACCATATATTTT.

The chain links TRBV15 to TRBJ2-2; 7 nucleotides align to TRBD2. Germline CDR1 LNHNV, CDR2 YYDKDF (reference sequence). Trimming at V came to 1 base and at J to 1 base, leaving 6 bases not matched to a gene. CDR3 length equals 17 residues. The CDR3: CATSRVRGELNTGELFF. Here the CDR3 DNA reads TGTGCCACCAGCAGAGTTCGGGGGGAACTGAACACCGGGGAGCTGTTTTTT. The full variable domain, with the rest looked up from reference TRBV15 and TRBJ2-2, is DAMVIQNPRYQVTQFGKPVTLSCSQTLNHNVMYWYQQKSSQAPKLLFHYYDKDFNNEADTPDNFQSRRPNTSFCFLDIRSPGLGDTAMYLCATSRVRGELNTGELFFGEGSRLTVL.

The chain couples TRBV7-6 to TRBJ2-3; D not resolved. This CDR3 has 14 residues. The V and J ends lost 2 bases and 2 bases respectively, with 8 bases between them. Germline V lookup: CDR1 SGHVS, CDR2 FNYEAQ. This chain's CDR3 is CASSLSPATDTQYF. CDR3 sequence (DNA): TGTGCCAGCAGCTTATCCCCAGCCACAGATACGCAGTATTTT.

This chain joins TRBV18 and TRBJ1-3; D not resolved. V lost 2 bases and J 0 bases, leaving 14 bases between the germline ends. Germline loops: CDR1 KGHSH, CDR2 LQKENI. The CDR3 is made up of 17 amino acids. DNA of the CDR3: TGTGCCAGCTCACCAATGCAGGCGATCCACTCTGGAAACACCATATATTTT. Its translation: CASSPMQAIHSGNTIYF.

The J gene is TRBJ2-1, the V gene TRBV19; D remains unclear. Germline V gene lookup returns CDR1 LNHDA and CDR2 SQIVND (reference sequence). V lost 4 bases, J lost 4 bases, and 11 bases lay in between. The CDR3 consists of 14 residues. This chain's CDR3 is CASSNPTQYNEQFF. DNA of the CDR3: TGTGCCAGTAGTAACCCAACTCAATACAATGAGCAGTTCTTC.

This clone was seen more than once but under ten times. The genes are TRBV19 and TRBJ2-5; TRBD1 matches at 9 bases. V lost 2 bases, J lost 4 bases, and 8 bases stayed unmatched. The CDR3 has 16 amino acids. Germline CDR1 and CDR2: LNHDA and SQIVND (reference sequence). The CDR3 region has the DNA TGTGCCAGTAGTATAAGCGCACAGGGGGCTGGAGAGACCCAGTACTTC. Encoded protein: CASSISAQGAGETQYF.

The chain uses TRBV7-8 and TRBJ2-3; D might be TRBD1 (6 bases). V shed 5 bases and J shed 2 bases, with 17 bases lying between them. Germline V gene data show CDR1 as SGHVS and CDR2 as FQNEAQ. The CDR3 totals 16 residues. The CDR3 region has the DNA TGTGCCAGCAGCCACTTTGCCCGACAGGTCACAGATACGCAGTATTTT. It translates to CASSHFARQVTDTQYF.

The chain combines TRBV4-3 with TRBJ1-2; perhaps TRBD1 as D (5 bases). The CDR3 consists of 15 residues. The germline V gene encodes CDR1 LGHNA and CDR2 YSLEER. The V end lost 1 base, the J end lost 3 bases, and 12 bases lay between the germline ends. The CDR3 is CASSQGRPGDYGYTF. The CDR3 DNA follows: TGCGCCAGCAGCCAAGGGCGCCCGGGGGACTATGGCTACACCTTC.

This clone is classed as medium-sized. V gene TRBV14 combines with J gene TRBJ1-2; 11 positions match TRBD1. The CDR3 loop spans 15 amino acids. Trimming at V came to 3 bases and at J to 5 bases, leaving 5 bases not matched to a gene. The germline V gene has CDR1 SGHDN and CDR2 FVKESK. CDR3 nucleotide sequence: TGTGCCAGCAGCCATGAGGGACAGGGGGTATATGGCTACACCTTC. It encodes CASSHEGQGVYGYTF.

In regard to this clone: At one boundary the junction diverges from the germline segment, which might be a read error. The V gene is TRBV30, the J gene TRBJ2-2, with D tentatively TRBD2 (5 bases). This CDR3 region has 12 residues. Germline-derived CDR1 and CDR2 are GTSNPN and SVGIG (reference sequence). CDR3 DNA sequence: TGTGCCTGGAATGAATCTCACCGGGGAGCTGTTTTT. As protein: CAWNESHRGAVF. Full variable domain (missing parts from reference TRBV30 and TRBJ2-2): SQTIHQWPATLVQPVGSPLSLECTVEGTSNPNLYWYRQAAGRGLQLLFYSVGIGQISSEVPQNLSASRPQDRQFILSSKKLLLSDSGFYLCAWNESHRGAVFGEGSRLTVL.

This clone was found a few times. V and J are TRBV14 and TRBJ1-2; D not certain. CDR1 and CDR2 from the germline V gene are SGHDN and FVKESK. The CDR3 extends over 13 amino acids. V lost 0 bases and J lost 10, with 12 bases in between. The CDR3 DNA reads TGTGCCAGCAGCCAAGATTGGGGATCCGCCTACACCTTC. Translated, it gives CASSQDWGSAYTF.

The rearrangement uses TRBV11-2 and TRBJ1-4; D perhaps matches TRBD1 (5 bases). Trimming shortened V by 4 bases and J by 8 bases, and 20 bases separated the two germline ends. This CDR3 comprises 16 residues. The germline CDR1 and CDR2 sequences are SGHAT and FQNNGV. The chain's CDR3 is CASSYVKGSYGEKLFF. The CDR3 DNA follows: TGTGCCAGCAGCTACGTAAAGGGGTCTTACGGGGAAAAACTGTTTTTT.

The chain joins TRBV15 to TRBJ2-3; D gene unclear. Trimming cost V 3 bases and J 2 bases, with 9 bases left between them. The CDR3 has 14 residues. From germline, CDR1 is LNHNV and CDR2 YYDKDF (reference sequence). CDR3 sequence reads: CATSSSYSTDTQYF. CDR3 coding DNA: TGTGCCACCAGCAGTTCTTACTCCACAGATACGCAGTATTTT.

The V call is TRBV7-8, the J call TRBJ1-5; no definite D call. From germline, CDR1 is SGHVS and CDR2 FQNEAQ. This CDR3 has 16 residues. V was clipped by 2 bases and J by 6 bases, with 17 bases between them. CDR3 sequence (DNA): TGTGCCAGCAGCTTACTGGACCGGGTCCTCGGTCAGCCCCAGCATTTT. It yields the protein CASSLLDRVLGQPQHF.

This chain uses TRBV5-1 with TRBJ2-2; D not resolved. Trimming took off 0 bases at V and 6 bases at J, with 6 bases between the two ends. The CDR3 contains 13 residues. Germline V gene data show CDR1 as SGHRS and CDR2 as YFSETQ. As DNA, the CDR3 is TGCGCCAGCAGCTTGGAAAACGCCGGGGAGCTGTTTTTT. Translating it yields CASSLENAGELFF. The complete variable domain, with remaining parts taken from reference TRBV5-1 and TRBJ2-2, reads KAGVTQTPRYLIKTRGQQVTLSCSPISGHRSVSWYQQTPGQGLQFLFEYFSETQRNKGNFPGRFSGRQFSNSRSEMNVSTLELGDSALYLCASSLENAGELFFGEGSRLTVL.

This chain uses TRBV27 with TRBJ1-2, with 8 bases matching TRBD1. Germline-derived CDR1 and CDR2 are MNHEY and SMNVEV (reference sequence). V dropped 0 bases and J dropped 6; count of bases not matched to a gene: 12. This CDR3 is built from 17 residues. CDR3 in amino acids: CASSLSRRQGTGDGYTF. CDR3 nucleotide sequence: TGTGCCAGCAGTTTATCGAGGAGACAGGGGACTGGCGATGGCTACACCTTC.

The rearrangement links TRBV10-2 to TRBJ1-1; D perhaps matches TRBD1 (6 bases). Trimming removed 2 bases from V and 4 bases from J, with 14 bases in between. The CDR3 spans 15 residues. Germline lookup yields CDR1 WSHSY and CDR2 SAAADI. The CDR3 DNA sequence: TGCGCCAGCAGTGAGGGGGGGGCGAGGGGCACTGAAGCTTTCTTT. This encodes CASSEGGARGTEAFF.

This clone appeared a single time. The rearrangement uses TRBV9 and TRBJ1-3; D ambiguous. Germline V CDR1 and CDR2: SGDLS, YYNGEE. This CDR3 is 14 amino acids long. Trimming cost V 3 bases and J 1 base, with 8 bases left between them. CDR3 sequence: CASSGKVSGNTIYF. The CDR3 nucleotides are TGTGCCAGCAGCGGGAAAGTGTCTGGAAACACCATATATTTT.